Shown below are 7 T cell receptor beta chains from a single sample sequenced in a study of T cell repertoires in cytomegalovirus infection. No antigen has been identified for these receptors. Via MiXCR, TCRdb re-called the reads, giving one row per CDR3 protein. The sample has about 68,000 distinct CDR3 sequences; around 21% are singletons. Sequenced: PBMCs, sequenced either directly or after in vitro stimulation (not recorded which). The receptors stem from a human donor in good health (CMV status not recorded). Some clones in this sample may be carry-over from other donors' samples.

The chain combines TRBV2 with TRBJ2-3; TRBD1 might be the D (5 bases). Germline loops: CDR1 SNHLY, CDR2 FYNNEI. The V gene lost 11 bases and the J gene lost 6 bases, with 24 bases spanning the gap. The CDR3 loop spans 15 amino acids. CDR3 sequence reads: CALKGQGQPRDTQYF. CDR3 DNA: TGTGCCCTCAAAGGGCAGGGCCAACCCCGGGATACGCAGTATTTT.

This chain uses TRBV20-1 with TRBJ2-1; 13 bases map to TRBD2. The CDR3 consists of 16 residues. CDR1 DFQATT and CDR2 SNEGSKA come from the germline V gene (reference sequence). The V and J ends lost 2 bases and 5 bases, in that order; junction bases with no gene match: 6. The CDR3 bases are TGCAGTGCTAGACGGGGACTAGCGGGAATCGACAATGAGCAGTTCTTC. This gives the protein CSARRGLAGIDNEQFF.

This clonotype has ten or more counts. The chain joins TRBV7-2 to TRBJ2-3; weak D call: TRBD2 (5 bases). Germline V lookup: CDR1 SGHTA, CDR2 FQGNSA. The V gene lost 0 bases and the J gene lost 6 bases, with 7 bases spanning the gap. The CDR3 length is 13 residues. Written as DNA, the CDR3 is TGTGCCAGCAGCTTAGCGGGAGAGGATACGCAGTATTTT. Translated, it gives CASSLAGEDTQYF.

The CDR3 sequence is CASRLAGVVGELFF. CDR3 nucleotide sequence: TGTGCCAGCAGGCTAGCGGGAGTTGTCGGGGAGCTGTTTTTT. The chain is built from TRBV6-5 and TRBJ2-2; TRBD2 aligns across 10 bases. V shed 6 bases, J shed 7 bases, and the junction held 5 bases outside the gene matches. Germline-derived CDR1 and CDR2 are MNHEY and SVGAGI. The length of the CDR3 is 14 residues.

V is TRBV6-2 or TRBV6-3 and J is TRBJ2-7, with D unresolved. Germline assignment: CDR1 MNHEY and CDR2 SVGEGT. The CDR3 length is 12 residues. The V gene lost 2 bases and the J gene lost 2 bases, with 4 bases spanning the gap. The CDR3 DNA sequence: TGTGCCAGCAGTTACCTTCCCTACGAGCAGTACGTC. It yields the protein CASSYLPYEQYV.

This clonotype has a handful of counts. The V gene is TRBV20-1, the J gene TRBJ2-3; no definite D call. CDR3 size: 11 residues. Trimming pared 0 bases from V and 8 bases from J, leaving 6 bases between. Germline loops: CDR1 DFQATT, CDR2 SNEGSKA (reference sequence). CDR3 loop: CSARDRVTQYF. CDR3 nucleotides: TGCAGTGCTAGAGATCGGGTTACGCAGTATTTT.

The chain couples TRBV27 to TRBJ2-1; 9 nucleotides line up with TRBD2. CDR1 MNHEY and CDR2 SMNVEV come from the germline V gene (reference sequence). The CDR3 spans 16 residues. V lost 0 bases, J lost 4 bases, and 4 bases stayed unmatched. The CDR3: CASSLSGRGGYNEQFF. Here the CDR3 DNA reads TGTGCCAGCAGTTTATCGGGGCGGGGGGGGTACAATGAGCAGTTCTTC.